Listed below are T cell receptor beta chains from one sample, sequenced in a study of cytomegalovirus exposure and HLA in healthy donors. The repertoire was sequenced with immunoSEQ multiplex PCR; TCRdb's copy has only in-frame clones and lacks some. The repertoire consists of about 150,000 clones, with 60% to 80% occurring once and the leading ten covering about 15%. The sequenced sample consisted of PBMCs. The receptors derive from a woman aged 40 to 50 in good health and CMV-seronegative. Both conserved end residues are part of each CDR3.

TRBV7-2	CASSTGTFRDRNYNEQFF
TRBV28	CASSLVQGNTEAFF
TRBV29-1	CSVEGQGAGYTF
TRBV5-4	CASSLNHYEQYF
TRBV19	CASKNKEREGWTEAFF
TRBV7-9	CASSLTGTIDEQFF
TRBV19	CASSSRGSNYEQYF
TRBV19	CASSPTGAKNSQYF
TRBV29-1	CSVGAGETQYF
TRBV27	CASSLVWTSGRETQYF
TRBV27	CASSPTSAHEQFF
TRBV21-1	CASSKMRGRETNEKLFF
TRBV6-1	CASSEWGQGELYETQYF
TRBV19	CASSINGQGGYEQYF
TRBV7-2	CASSLGQGLAVYNEQFF
TRBV28	CASSLSGGDRAVGYTF
TRBV2	CASSAAGGNNEQFF
TRBV4-1	CASSQDSSYALLRRGEQYF
TRBV20-1	CSAGRQAEAFF
TRBV6-6	CASRSGAYEQYF
TRBV11-2	CASSLGGLSYEQYF
TRBV6-1	CASTATGRGNQPQHF
TRBV19	CASRINTGTYEQYF
TRBV7-9	CSSSLPRGQGETEAFF